The 23 T cell receptor beta chains presented below share a single source sample, sequenced in a study of T cell repertoires in cytomegalovirus infection. TCRdb called the reads again in MiXCR, with one record for every CDR3 protein. The table includes 250,000 or so distinct CDR3 sequences, about a sixth detected once. Sequenced input: CD8+ T cells from PBMCs. The receptor set was obtained from a human donor in good health (CMV status not recorded). Some clones in this sample may be carry-over from other donors' samples.

V and J are TRBV9 and TRBJ2-7; unclear D gene. Germline V gene lookup returns CDR1 SGDLS and CDR2 YYNGEE. The CDR3 is 13 amino acids. V shed 0 bases and J shed 2 bases, with 6 bases lying between them. The CDR3 region has the DNA TGTGCCAGCAGCGTAGGGGCAGCCTACGAGCAGTACTTC. This sequence encodes CASSVGAAYEQYF.

This clonotype appeared a few times. This chain connects TRBV19 to TRBJ2-7, with 7 bases aligning to TRBD2. The CDR3 runs 16 residues. The germline gives CDR1 LNHDA, CDR2 SQIVND (reference sequence). Trimming at V came to 6 bases and at J to 3 bases, leaving 14 bases not matched to a gene. The CDR3 DNA reads TGTGCCAGTAGCATGGGAGGGGACCCCTTGGGCTACGAGCAGTACTTC. Residues: CASSMGGDPLGYEQYF.

The V gene is TRBV27, the J gene TRBJ1-3; D is possibly TRBD1 (5 bases). There are 15 residues in the CDR3. Trimming pared 8 bases from V and 0 bases from J, leaving 14 bases between. In germline, CDR1 is MNHEY, CDR2 SMNVEV (reference sequence). CDR3 region: CASATGTGSGNTIYF. The CDR3 DNA reads as TGTGCCAGCGCCACCGGGACGGGCTCTGGAAACACCATATATTTT.

This clonotype occurred many times. J is TRBJ2-7 and V is TRBV7-2; TRBD2 matches 10 bases. The CDR3 is made up of 15 amino acids. Trimming cost V 3 bases and J 6 bases; bases outside gene matches: 8. Germline V gene sequence: CDR1 SGHTA, CDR2 FQGNSA. CDR3 region: CASSFSSGGLSEQYF. Written as DNA, the CDR3 is TGTGCCAGCAGCTTTTCTAGCGGGGGCCTAAGCGAGCAGTACTTC.

This clonotype occurred many times. V usage is TRBV29-1 and J usage is TRBJ1-2, with 8 bases that match TRBD1. V lost 5 bases and J lost 3; bases outside the gene matches: 20. The CDR3 runs 18 residues. In germline, CDR1 is SQVTM, CDR2 ANQGSEA. CDR3 in amino acids: CSVFGAQYVTGDDYGYTF. The CDR3 DNA sequence: TGCAGCGTTTTTGGGGCCCAATACGTGACAGGGGATGACTATGGCTACACCTTC.

V and J are TRBV2 and TRBJ1-5; TRBD1 is a possible D gene (6 bases). The CDR3 consists of 14 residues. Germline CDR1 and CDR2: SNHLY and FYNNEI. V lost 6 bases to trimming and J lost 1 base, with 10 bases between them. CDR3 residues: CASRKTGSNQPQHF. Written as DNA, the CDR3 is TGTGCCAGCAGGAAAACAGGGAGCAATCAGCCCCAGCATTTT.

This clonotype was observed a few times. This chain uses TRBV9 with TRBJ1-1; D uncertain. CDR1 and CDR2 from the germline V gene are SGDLS and YYNGEE. V was trimmed by 3 bases and J by 6 bases, leaving 15 bases between them. CDR3 size: 14 residues. The CDR3 sequence: CASSGPAVFAEAFF. Here the CDR3 DNA reads TGTGCCAGCAGCGGGCCCGCGGTATTCGCTGAAGCTTTCTTT. The full variable domain, in which reference TRBV9 and TRBJ1-1 provide the parts outside the CDR3, is DSGVTQTPKHLITATGQRVTLRCSPRSGDLSVYWYQQSLDQGLQFLIQYYNGEERAKGNILERFSAQQFPDLHSELNLSSLELGDSALYFCASSGPAVFAEAFFGQGTRLTVV.

Turning to this clonotype: This clone may be a read error of a much larger clone one base away. The chain employs TRBV13 and TRBJ2-1; no definite D call. The germline gives CDR1 PRHDT, CDR2 FYEKMQ (reference sequence). The CDR3 extends over 12 amino acids. The V end lost 1 base, the J end lost 6 bases, and 4 bases lay between the germline ends. CDR3 sequence reads: CASSLASNEQFF. CDR3 nucleotide sequence: TGTGCCAGCAGCTTAGCATCCAATGAGCAGTTCTTC.

J is TRBJ1-3 and V is TRBV7-9; 9 positions match TRBD1. Germline CDR1 reads SEHNR; CDR2 reads FQNEAQ (reference sequence). CDR3 length: 16 residues. V shed 4 bases, J shed 4 bases, and the junction held 8 bases outside the gene matches. The CDR3 region is CASSSTGGSGGNTIYF. The CDR3 DNA follows: TGTGCCAGCAGCTCCACAGGGGGCAGCGGGGGAAACACCATATATTTT.

This clonotype showed up many times. The gene calls are TRBV7-3 and TRBJ2-1, with a weak D call TRBD1 (5 bases). Trimming shortened V by 4 bases and J by 0 bases, and 10 bases separated the two germline ends. CDR1 SGHTA and CDR2 FQGTGA come from the germline V gene. CDR3 length: 15 amino acids. DNA for the CDR3: TGTGCCAGCAGCTCAGGACACCCCTCCTACAATGAGCAGTTCTTC. Its translation: CASSSGHPSYNEQFF.

The chain has TRBV25-1 and TRBJ2-3; the D is unclear. This CDR3 has 13 amino acids. V dropped 5 bases and J dropped 2 bases, with 8 bases sitting between them. Looked up from germline, CDR1 is MGHDK and CDR2 is SYGVNS. CDR3 residues: CASSPSTTDTQYF. The CDR3 region has the DNA TGTGCCAGCAGTCCTAGTACCACAGATACGCAGTATTTT. The full variable domain, its missing parts supplied by reference TRBV25-1 and TRBJ2-3, is EADIYQTPRYLVIGTGKKITLECSQTMGHDKMYWYQQDPGMELHLIHYSYGVNSTEKGDLSSESTVSRIRTEHFPLTLESARPSHTSQYLCASSPSTTDTQYFGPGTRLTVL.

With regard to this clonotype: This may come from a read error, since a much larger clone is one base off. The chain combines TRBV28 with TRBJ2-1; possibly TRBD1 for D (6 bases). In germline, CDR1 is MDHEN, CDR2 SYDVKM. Trimming took off 10 bases at V and 7 bases at J, with 14 bases between the two ends. CDR3 length: 12 amino acids. DNA for the CDR3: TGTGCCAATCAAAAGGGGGTGAATGAGCAGTTCTTC. Amino acid sequence: CANQKGVNEQFF.

Many counts were recorded for this clonotype. The chain recombines TRBV7-6 with TRBJ2-7, with TRBD1 identical over 10 bases. Germline assignment: CDR1 SGHVS and CDR2 FNYEAQ. The V segment lost 3 bases and the J segment 5 bases; nucleotides outside the gene matches: 10. There are 16 residues in the CDR3. Here the CDR3 DNA reads TGTGCCAGCAGCTTGGAATTCGGGACAGGGGACCACGAGCAGTACTTC. Translation gives CASSLEFGTGDHEQYF.

This clonotype showed up many times. The CDR3 loop reads CASSPRDRASYEQYF. The CDR3 nucleotides read TGTGCCAGCTCACCACGGGACAGGGCCTCCTACGAGCAGTACTTC. The chain recombines TRBV18 with TRBJ2-7; 9 bases map to TRBD1. Germline lookup yields CDR1 KGHSH and CDR2 LQKENI. The CDR3 is 15 residues long. The V gene end was trimmed by 1 base and the J gene end by 0 bases; junction bases not matched to a gene: 1.

This clonotype was detected once. The V and J genes are TRBV20-1 and TRBJ2-2, with D possibly being TRBD2 (6 bases). CDR1 and CDR2 from the germline V gene are DFQATT and SNEGSKA (reference sequence). V lost 5 bases and J lost 4, with 14 bases in between. CDR3 size: 14 residues. The CDR3, as DNA: TGCAGTGCTGGGGACGGGAGAACCACCGGGGAGCTGTTTTTT. This translates into CSAGDGRTTGELFF.

This clonotype was picked up a small number of times. This sequence joins TRBV7-6 and TRBJ1-6; no reliable D call. The length of the CDR3 is 17 residues. Germline assignment: CDR1 SGHVS and CDR2 FNYEAQ. Trimming shortened V by 1 base and J by 4 bases, and 14 bases separated the two germline ends. The CDR3 region has the DNA TGTGCCAGCAGCTTAGGGTATCCCGGGGAATATAATTCACCCCTCCACTTT. Protein product: CASSLGYPGEYNSPLHF.

This clonotype was counted at least ten times. J is TRBJ2-1 and V is TRBV25-1; 7 bases are shared with TRBD2. V gave up 1 base and J gave up 7 bases; unmatched junction bases: 7. This CDR3 has 15 amino acids. CDR1 MGHDK and CDR2 SYGVNS come from the germline V gene. The CDR3 loop reads CASSELYSGDNEQFF. CDR3 bases: TGTGCCAGCAGTGAATTATACAGCGGGGATAATGAGCAGTTCTTC.

The chain links TRBV29-1 to TRBJ1-2; 8 bases fit TRBD1. CDR3 size: 14 residues. J was trimmed by 3 bases and V by 2 bases; bases with no gene match: 5. Germline V gene data show CDR1 as SQVTM and CDR2 as ANQGSEA. The CDR3 sequence is CSVETAGGYYGYTF. DNA of the CDR3: TGCAGCGTTGAAACGGCAGGGGGCTACTATGGCTACACCTTC. Using reference TRBV29-1 and TRBJ1-2 for the parts outside the CDR3, the full variable domain is SAVISQKPSRDICQRGTSLTIQCQVDSQVTMMFWYRQQPGQSLTLIATANQGSEATYESGFVIDKFPISRPNLTFSTLTVSNMSPEDSSIYLCSVETAGGYYGYTFGSGTRLTVV.

In its sample, this clonotype was seen many times. V is TRBV2 and J is TRBJ2-7, with D perhaps matching TRBD1 (7 bases). V gave up 3 bases and J gave up 5 bases, with 17 bases separating them. CDR1 and CDR2 from the germline V gene are SNHLY and FYNNEI. This CDR3 spans 15 amino acids. This chain's CDR3 is CASSDRAGGRNEQYF. The DNA of the CDR3 is TGTGCCAGCAGTGATCGGGCAGGGGGGAGGAACGAGCAGTACTTC.

In this sample, this clonotype turned up many times. This CDR3 reads CASSLLPRLASYNEQFF. The DNA of the CDR3 is TGCGCCAGCAGCCTCCTCCCTCGGTTAGCTTCCTACAATGAGCAGTTCTTC. The chain links TRBV4-1 to TRBJ2-1; no clear D gene. The ends were cut back, 4 bases at V and 1 base at J, with 17 bases in the middle. The CDR3 spans 17 residues. Germline CDR1 and CDR2: MGHRA and YSYEKL.

The chain employs TRBV6-5 and TRBJ1-1; D remains ambiguous. Germline-derived CDR1 and CDR2 are MNHEY and SVGAGI. The CDR3 sequence is 17 residues long. Deletions cut 0 bases from V and 4 bases from J, with 18 bases between. In DNA, the CDR3 is TGTGCCAGCAGTTACTCGAGAATTTTGGGATCGGGCACTGAAGCTTTCTTT. Protein sequence: CASSYSRILGSGTEAFF.

The J gene is TRBJ1-2, the V gene TRBV5-6; unclear D gene. The CDR3 loop spans 13 amino acids. Trimming shortened V by 5 bases and J by 6 bases, and 14 bases separated the two germline ends. CDR1 and CDR2 (germline): SGHDT, YYEEEE. Here the CDR3 DNA reads TGTGCCAGCAGTCGTAGCAGGTCGGATGGCTACACCTTC. This translates into CASSRSRSDGYTF. The complete variable domain, with remaining parts taken from reference TRBV5-6 and TRBJ1-2, reads DAGVTQSPTHLIKTRGQQVTLRCSPKSGHDTVSWYQQALGQGPQFIFQYYEEEERQRGNFPDRFSGHQFPNYSSELNVNALLLGDSALYLCASSRSRSDGYTFGSGTRLTVV.

This clonotype showed up many times. V and J are TRBV7-8 and TRBJ2-5; the match to TRBD2 covers 10 bases. This CDR3 region has 15 residues. Per germline, CDR1 SGHVS and CDR2 FQNEAQ. V shed 5 bases, J shed 2 bases, and the junction held 5 bases outside the gene matches. The CDR3 DNA is TGTGCCAGCAGCGCCGCGACTAGCGGGCAAGAGACCCAGTACTTC. This encodes CASSAATSGQETQYF.